One and the same sample provided the 15 T cell receptor beta chains below, sequenced in a study of T cell responses to AZD1222 COVID-19 vaccine. Data came from immunoSEQ multiplex PCR; TCRdb stores just in-frame clones and leaves some out. The repertoire holds around 150,000 clones, with more than 75% as singletons. Sequenced here: peripheral blood, sampled 28 days after the second AZD1222 dose. These receptors all come from an adult who received the AZD1222 COVID-19 vaccine.

This chain links TRBV6-1 with TRBJ1-2; D gene ambiguous. CDR1 MNHNS and CDR2 SASEGT come from the germline V gene. The CDR3 extends over 13 amino acids. Deletions cut 1 base from V and 0 bases from J, with 3 bases between. CDR3 nucleotide sequence: TGTGCCAGCAGTGAAGTAGCTAACTATGGCTACACCTTC. Translated: CASSEVANYGYTF.

The chain uses TRBV12-5 and TRBJ2-7; TRBD1 aligns across 7 bases. The CDR3 length is 13 residues. CDR1 is LGHNT, CDR2 FRNRAP, per germline. With V trimmed by 6 bases and J by 0 bases, 2 bases remained unmatched. The CDR3, as DNA: TGTGCTAGTGGGGGGACAGTCTCCTACGAGCAGTACTTC. Its translation is CASGGTVSYEQYF.

The chain combines TRBV20-1 with TRBJ1-2; 8 nucleotides align to TRBD1. Germline V gene sequence: CDR1 DFQATT, CDR2 SNEGSKA (reference sequence). CDR3 size: 12 residues. Trimming cost V 3 bases and J 6 bases; bases outside gene matches: 3. CDR3 loop: CSASQGANGYTF. For the CDR3, the DNA is TGCAGTGCTAGTCAGGGGGCAAATGGCTACACCTTC.

The gene calls are TRBV30 and TRBJ2-3; a possible D gene is TRBD2 (5 bases). CDR1 and CDR2 from the germline V gene are GTSNPN and SVGIG (reference sequence). The CDR3 consists of 10 residues. CDR3 residues: CAWETDTQYF. Here the CDR3 DNA reads TGTGCTTGGGAGACAGATACGCAGTATTTT.

The chain uses TRBV12-5 and TRBJ1-5; weak D call: TRBD1 (6 bases). Per the germline V gene, CDR1 is LGHNT and CDR2 is FRNRAP. With 7 bases removed from V and 2 bases from J, the gap between germline ends came to 18 bases. CDR3 size: 16 residues. CDR3 protein: CASEPGGAGGNQPQHF. Written as DNA, the CDR3 is TGTGCTAGTGAGCCCGGGGGGGCTGGAGGCAATCAGCCCCAGCATTTT.

This chain connects TRBV10-3 to TRBJ1-2; the D is unclear. Germline V gene sequence: CDR1 ENHRY, CDR2 SYGVKD. This CDR3 region has 13 residues. Trimming removed 7 bases from V and 3 bases from J, with 12 bases in between. The DNA for the CDR3 is TGTGCCATCACCGATAACCGGGACTATGGCTACACCTTC. Encoded protein: CAITDNRDYGYTF.

This clone was recorded only once. The chain carries TRBV30 and TRBJ1-4; D call uncertain. Germline CDR1 and CDR2: GTSNPN and SVGIG (reference sequence). Trimming shortened V by 3 bases and J by 8 bases, and 10 bases separated the two germline ends. The CDR3 length is 12 residues. The CDR3 bases are TGTGCCTGGAGCAGCCCCGCGGAAAAACTGTTTTTT. It translates to CAWSSPAEKLFF.

This chain joins TRBV11-3 and TRBJ1-4; TRBD1 aligns across 7 bases. This CDR3 is 15 amino acids long. Germline V gene sequence: CDR1 SGHNT, CDR2 YENEEA. V was clipped by 5 bases and J by 5 bases; unmatched bases: 8. The CDR3 region is CASSDSGTENEKLFF. CDR3 nucleotides: TGTGCCAGCAGCGACTCCGGGACAGAAAATGAAAAACTGTTTTTT.

This clone was picked up a small number of times. The chain has TRBV5-4 and TRBJ1-2; D unclear. Trimming took 3 bases from V and 4 from J, leaving 13 bases between them. The CDR3 extends over 14 amino acids. Germline V gene lookup returns CDR1 SGHNT and CDR2 YYREEE (reference sequence). The CDR3 reads CASSSWQRSYGYTF. As DNA, the CDR3 is TGTGCCAGCAGCTCATGGCAACGCTCCTATGGCTACACCTTC. The whole variable domain, remainder taken from reference TRBV5-4 and TRBJ1-2, is ETGVTQSPTHLIKTRGQQVTLRCSSQSGHNTVSWYQQALGQGPQFIFQYYREEENGRGNFPPRFSGLQFPNYSSELNVNALELDDSALYLCASSSWQRSYGYTFGSGTRLTVV.

This clone came up once. The chain combines TRBV4-1 with TRBJ2-5, with D perhaps being TRBD1 or TRBD2 (5 bases each). Germline loops: CDR1 MGHRA, CDR2 YSYEKL. V gave up 2 bases and J gave up 5 bases, with 9 bases separating them. This CDR3 comprises 13 residues. Here the CDR3 reads CASSQMGVETQYF. As DNA, the CDR3 is TGCGCCAGCAGCCAAATGGGGGTTGAGACCCAGTACTTC.

The V and J genes are TRBV6-5 and TRBJ1-2, with no clear D. Germline V lookup: CDR1 MNHEY, CDR2 SVGAGI. The CDR3 length is 16 residues. Trimming left V 2 bases short and J 8 bases short, with 21 bases between. This CDR3 is CASSYHTLVRSGGYTF. CDR3 DNA sequence: TGTGCCAGCAGTTACCACACTCTAGTTCGGTCTGGAGGCTACACCTTC.

This clone was detected a few times. The CDR3 here is CASSPGVGGPDEQFF. Written as DNA, the CDR3 is TGCGCCAGCAGCCCCGGGGTGGGGGGGCCGGATGAGCAGTTCTTC. V and J are TRBV5-1 and TRBJ2-1; the D gene is possibly TRBD2 (7 bases). Trimming removed 4 bases at V and 8 bases at J, with 19 bases between. Germline V gene lookup returns CDR1 SGHRS and CDR2 YFSETQ. The length of the CDR3 is 15 residues.

The chain combines TRBV10-3 with TRBJ2-7; possible D gene TRBD2, 7 bases. CDR1 ENHRY and CDR2 SYGVKD come from the germline V gene. CDR3 length equals 15 residues. V was clipped by 0 bases and J by 4 bases, with 13 bases between them. Here the CDR3 DNA reads TGTGCCATCAGTGAGTCGTGGGGGGGCATTTACGAGCAGTACTTC. It yields the protein CAISESWGGIYEQYF.

The chain employs TRBV12-5 and TRBJ1-4; D might be TRBD1 (6 bases). Germline V gene sequence: CDR1 LGHNT, CDR2 FRNRAP. The CDR3 runs to 14 residues. V was pared by 6 bases and J by 8 bases, with 16 bases between. The chain's CDR3 is CASGRGGPVEKLFF. The CDR3 nucleotides are TGTGCTAGTGGGAGGGGGGGACCAGTGGAAAAACTGTTTTTT.

CDR3 loop: CASSQDGRSYNSPLHF. Written as DNA, the CDR3 is TGCGCCAGCAGCCAAGATGGGCGCTCCTATAATTCACCCCTCCACTTT. The J gene is TRBJ1-6, the V gene TRBV4-3; no clear D. CDR1 is LGHNA, CDR2 YSLEER, per germline. The V end was cut by 0 bases, the J end by 0 bases, with 6 bases between. This CDR3 spans 16 amino acids.